The 3 T cell receptor beta chains listed next were all sequenced from one sample in a study of blood T cell repertoires in COVID-19. Assay: immunoSEQ multiplex PCR; the TCRdb copy retains only in-frame clones and omits some. The data hold 150,000 to 200,000 clones, with roughly nine tenths observed a single time. Sequencing input: peripheral blood. The receptor set was obtained from a man aged 18 to 29 who had recovered from COVID-19.

This clone was observed once. V is TRBV24-1 and J is TRBJ1-4, with a possible D match to TRBD1 (5 bases). Germline V gene sequence: CDR1 KGHDR, CDR2 SFDVKD. V lost 2 bases, J lost 6 bases, and 9 bases lay in between. The CDR3 is 14 amino acids. In DNA form, the CDR3 reads TGTGCCACCAGTGATTGGGGGGACGATGAAAAACTGTTTTTT. It encodes CATSDWGDDEKLFF.

This clone has more than one count but fewer than ten. The rearrangement uses TRBV25-1 and TRBJ1-2; tentatively, D is TRBD1 (5 bases). Germline V gene data show CDR1 as MGHDK and CDR2 as SYGVNS. V shed 3 bases and J shed 7 bases, with 12 bases lying between them. The CDR3 is 13 residues long. The CDR3 nucleotides are TGTGCCAGCAGTGAGCAGGGCCCCCTTGGCTACACCTTC. Protein sequence: CASSEQGPLGYTF.

This clone was found a few times. The V call is TRBV27, the J call TRBJ1-2; TRBD1 is a possible D gene (6 bases). The CDR3 totals 15 residues. CDR1 MNHEY and CDR2 SMNVEV come from the germline V gene (reference sequence). With 6 bases removed from V and 1 base from J, the gap between germline ends came to 15 bases. The CDR3 loop reads CASRYYKQGNYGYTF. CDR3 bases: TGTGCCAGCAGATACTATAAACAGGGTAACTATGGCTACACCTTC.